This T cell receptor beta chain was obtained from a study of blood T cells in healthy people across ages. Remarks on this clonotype: The target antigen is unknown.

Donors were healthy Caucasian individuals from Russia aged roughly 6 to 90. General study results and limits: One million T cells yielded diversity estimates that were considered underestimates.

Primed by a sample-barcoded 5' primer and a J-beta primer mix, a second PCR proceeded for roughly 6 to 12 cycles. A template-switch adaptor with 12 random nucleotides tagged each cDNA molecule. TCRdb independently ran MiXCR on the 5' RACE reads; one entry per CDR3 protein. The sample contains approximately 1.5 million distinct CDR3 sequences, roughly two fifths of which appear only once. Trimming took 4 bases from V and 5 from J; bases not matched to a gene: 6. CDR3 size: 14 residues. CDR1 LGHNA and CDR2 YSLEER come from the germline V gene. The chain joins TRBV4-3 to TRBJ1-2, with 8 bases identical to TRBD1. The sample comprised blood. This TCR came from a woman aged 18-29 years in good health. CDR3 sequence reads: CASSPTRQGYGYTF. As DNA, the CDR3 is TGCGCCAGCAGCCCGACGAGACAGGGGTATGGCTACACCTTC.